The 21 T cell receptor beta chains reported below all come from one sample, sequenced in a study of cytomegalovirus exposure and HLA in healthy donors. PCR used 60 Vbeta primers and 13 Jbeta primers. TCRdb's table, derived via immunoSEQ multiplex PCR, lists solely in-frame clones and lacks some. The sample lists just over 150,000 clones, over 70% occurring once. The sample taken for sequencing was PBMCs. These receptor sequences come from a woman aged 25 to 39 in good health and CMV-seronegative.

The CDR3 region has the DNA TGTGCCAGTAGCGCAGGGGTCACAGATACGCAGTATTTT. It specifies CASSAGVTDTQYF. J is TRBJ2-3 and V is TRBV19; a weak D match, TRBD1 (6 bases). The CDR3 runs 13 residues. Germline CDR1 and CDR2: LNHDA and SQIVND (reference sequence). With 6 bases removed from V and 2 bases from J, the gap between germline ends came to 9 bases.

The rearrangement links TRBV5-1 to TRBJ1-1, with 9 nucleotides matching TRBD1. Looked up from germline, CDR1 is SGHRS and CDR2 is YFSETQ. With V trimmed by 4 bases and J by 5 bases, 9 bases remained unmatched. The CDR3 loop spans 15 amino acids. CDR3 sequence (DNA): TGCGCCAGCAGCGCAACAGGGGGCGCGGAGACTGAAGCTTTCTTT. It codes for CASSATGGAETEAFF.

The chain is built from TRBV2 and TRBJ1-2; D is possibly TRBD1 (6 bases). This CDR3 has 15 amino acids. V was clipped by 8 bases and J by 3 bases, with 19 bases between them. Germline V gene lookup returns CDR1 SNHLY and CDR2 FYNNEI. CDR3 nucleotide sequence: TGTGCCAGCCACGGACAGACTCAAGGGGACTATGGCTACACCTTC. Translating it yields CASHGQTQGDYGYTF.

This chain uses TRBV28 with TRBJ2-5, with D possibly matching TRBD1 (6 bases). The CDR3 totals 15 residues. Trimming cost V 6 bases and J 2 bases, with 16 bases left between them. Germline V CDR1 and CDR2: MDHEN, SYDVKM. CDR3 sequence: CASRGWGRPQETQYF. CDR3 DNA: TGTGCCAGCAGAGGGTGGGGGCGGCCACAAGAGACCCAGTACTTC.

This clone appeared a single time. The CDR3 DNA sequence: TGTGCCAGCAGCTTGGCCGGGACAGGGGTCAGCTCTGGGGCCAACGTCCTGACTTTC. Translation gives CASSLAGTGVSSGANVLTF. This chain links TRBV5-4 with TRBJ2-6; TRBD1 aligns across 10 bases. Looked up from germline, CDR1 is SGHNT and CDR2 is YYREEE (reference sequence). The CDR3 totals 19 residues. V was clipped by 0 bases and J by 0 bases; unmatched bases: 6.

This chain uses TRBV28 with TRBJ1-5, with 10 nucleotides matching TRBD1. The V segment lost 5 bases and the J segment 5 bases; nucleotides outside the gene matches: 6. Germline assignment: CDR1 MDHEN and CDR2 SYDVKM. This CDR3 has 15 amino acids. The CDR3 reads CASSPGDRGDQPQHF. The CDR3 DNA reads as TGTGCCAGCAGTCCCGGGGACAGGGGCGATCAGCCCCAGCATTTT. The full variable domain, with the rest looked up from reference TRBV28 and TRBJ1-5, is DVKVTQSSRYLVKRTGEKVFLECVQDMDHENMFWYRQDPGLGLRLIYFSYDVKMKEKGDIPEGYSVSREKKERFSLILESASTNQTSMYLCASSPGDRGDQPQHFGDGTRLSIL.

The V call is TRBV2, the J call TRBJ1-5; perhaps TRBD1 as D (6 bases). The V end was cut by 6 bases, the J end by 0 bases, with 12 bases between. The CDR3 length is 15 residues. Looked up from germline, CDR1 is SNHLY and CDR2 is FYNNEI. The CDR3 region has the DNA TGTGCCAGCAGATGGGACACACTTAGCAATCAGCCCCAGCATTTT. Protein sequence: CASRWDTLSNQPQHF.

This clone was observed once. This rearrangement joins TRBV6-1 to TRBJ1-5; D possibly corresponds to TRBD1 (6 bases). V lost 1 base and J lost 5, with 12 bases in between. Germline-derived CDR1 and CDR2 are MNHNS and SASEGT. The CDR3 spans 15 residues. CDR3 nucleotides: TGTGCCAGCAGTGAAGGTCGGCAGGGGTATCAGCCCCAGCATTTT. Encoded protein: CASSEGRQGYQPQHF.

The CDR3 loop is CASSWTDSDTQYF. The CDR3 DNA sequence: TGCGCCAGCAGCTGGACAGATTCAGATACGCAGTATTTT. The chain joins TRBV5-1 to TRBJ2-3, with D possibly matching TRBD1 (6 bases). Looked up from germline, CDR1 is SGHRS and CDR2 is YFSETQ. The germline V and J ends were trimmed by 3 bases and 4 bases, with 9 bases remaining between them. CDR3 length equals 13 residues.

This clone came up once. The rearrangement links TRBV4-1 to TRBJ2-7, with 7 bases fitting TRBD2. The junction had 8 bases not matched to a gene; V was cut back by 0 bases and J by 0 bases. The CDR3 runs 17 residues. The V gene's germline CDR1 is MGHRA and CDR2 YSYEKL. The DNA of the CDR3 is TGCGCCAGCAGCCAAGACGTGGAAGCGGGGCGCTCCTACGAGCAGTACTTC. It codes for CASSQDVEAGRSYEQYF.

A word on this clone: In this CDR3 the conserved last residue, phenylalanine or tryptophan, is missing, so a read error is likely. The gene calls are TRBV4-1 and TRBJ2-7, with 9 nucleotides matching TRBD1. Germline lookup yields CDR1 MGHRA and CDR2 YSYEKL. The CDR3 length is 15 residues. V gave up 5 bases and J gave up 6 bases; unmatched junction bases: 11. DNA of the CDR3: TGCGCCAGCAGCGCTCGGGGACAGGGTCTAGGCGAGCAGTACTCC. Residues: CASSARGQGLGEQYS.

The gene calls are TRBV2 and TRBJ1-1; tentatively, D is TRBD1 (5 bases). Germline values: CDR1 SNHLY, CDR2 FYNNEI. The CDR3 runs 13 residues. V was clipped by 6 bases and J by 2 bases, with 10 bases between them. The DNA of the CDR3 is TGTGCCAGCAGACTCGACAGCAACACTGAAGCTTTCTTT. This translates into CASRLDSNTEAFF.

The J gene is TRBJ1-5, the V gene TRBV6-1; 8 nucleotides match TRBD1. V shed 8 bases, J shed 2 bases, and the junction held 8 bases outside the gene matches. The CDR3 has 15 amino acids. Germline CDR1 is MNHNS and CDR2 is SASEGT. The CDR3: CASSAGGSGNQPQHF. The CDR3 DNA follows: TGTGCCAGCTCGGCAGGGGGCAGTGGCAATCAGCCCCAGCATTTT.

The J gene is TRBJ2-1, the V gene TRBV5-1, with TRBD2 matching over 12 bases. Per the germline V gene, CDR1 is SGHRS and CDR2 is YFSETQ. Trimming took 4 bases from V and 9 from J; bases not matched to a gene: 8. The CDR3 sequence is 15 residues long. The DNA of the CDR3 is TGCGCCAGCAGCATCCTAGCGGGGGGGCCGAGTGAGCAGTTCTTC. The encoded protein is CASSILAGGPSEQFF.

The chain joins TRBV7-2 to TRBJ2-5; TRBD1 agrees at 7 bases. The V gene's germline CDR1 is SGHTA and CDR2 FQGNSA. The V gene end was trimmed by 3 bases and the J gene end by 2 bases; junction bases not matched to a gene: 6. This CDR3 is built from 15 residues. The CDR3 DNA follows: TGTGCCAGCAGCTTCGACAGGGACACACAAGAGACCCAGTACTTC. Translated: CASSFDRDTQETQYF.

This chain uses TRBV30 with TRBJ1-1; 7 nucleotides match TRBD1. Germline values: CDR1 GTSNPN, CDR2 SVGIG (reference sequence). The V gene end was trimmed by 5 bases and the J gene end by 6 bases; junction bases not matched to a gene: 9. This CDR3 has 13 amino acids. Written as DNA, the CDR3 is TGTGCCTGGGCGGAAACAGGGGCAGCTGAAGCTTTCTTT. Protein sequence: CAWAETGAAEAFF.

This clone was recorded once. The rearrangement links TRBV7-9 to TRBJ1-4; 7 positions match TRBD1. Germline CDR1 SEHNR, CDR2 FQNEAQ (reference sequence). The CDR3 is made up of 17 amino acids. The V and J ends lost 5 bases and 7 bases, in that order; junction bases with no gene match: 16. CDR3 nucleotides: TGTGCCAGCAGCGGTTCGATGAGACAGGGATTAAGTGAAAAACTGTTTTTT. Encoded protein: CASSGSMRQGLSEKLFF.

A note on this clone: At one boundary the junction diverges from the germline segment, which might be a read error. The chain joins TRBV11-2 to TRBJ1-1, with D uncertain. The CDR3 spans 13 residues. The germline V gene has CDR1 SGHAT and CDR2 FQNNGV. The DNA of the CDR3 is TGTGCCAGCAGCTTGAGTTTTGGTGATACGGGTATCTTT. Translated, it gives CASSLSFGDTGIF.

The chain joins TRBV2 to TRBJ1-4; TRBD1 matches at 9 bases. CDR1 and CDR2 from the germline V gene are SNHLY and FYNNEI. V lost 2 bases to trimming and J lost 10 bases; unmatched junction nucleotides: 5. The CDR3 length is 14 residues. The CDR3 bases are TGTGCCAGCAGTGAAAGGACAGGGGAAGGAAAACTGTTTTTT. It is translated as CASSERTGEGKLFF.

The J gene is TRBJ2-7, the V gene TRBV27; D is possibly TRBD1 (6 bases). This CDR3 spans 12 amino acids. The germline gives CDR1 MNHEY, CDR2 SMNVEV (reference sequence). V lost 7 bases and J 6 bases, leaving 13 bases between the germline ends. CDR3 coding DNA: TGTGCCAGCACCAAAAGGGGGAGCGAGCAGTACTTC. Translating it yields CASTKRGSEQYF.

The rearrangement uses TRBV10-3 and TRBJ2-7; possible D gene TRBD1, 5 bases. CDR3 length: 14 amino acids. The V gene lost 8 bases and the J gene lost 3 bases, with 17 bases spanning the gap. Germline assignment: CDR1 ENHRY and CDR2 SYGVKD. CDR3 amino acids: CAIGANTGLYEQYF. The CDR3 DNA reads as TGTGCCATCGGGGCGAACACAGGCCTCTACGAGCAGTACTTC.